These 12 T cell receptor beta chains were sequenced from one sample in a study of blood T cell repertoires in COVID-19. Assay: immunoSEQ multiplex PCR; the TCRdb copy retains only in-frame clones and omits some. The repertoire holds roughly 300,000 clones, with 83% as singletons. The sample was peripheral blood. The receptor set was obtained from a woman in her fifties or sixties who had recovered from COVID-19.

This rearrangement joins TRBV27 to TRBJ2-1; TRBD2 aligns across 14 bases. CDR1 MNHEY and CDR2 SMNVEV come from the germline V gene (reference sequence). This CDR3 region has 17 residues. V trimming: 6 bases; J trimming: 8 bases; junction bases outside the gene matches: 12. The CDR3 spells CASRRLAGGPSRDEQFF. The CDR3 DNA follows: TGTGCCAGCAGGCGACTAGCGGGAGGGCCCTCTAGGGATGAGCAGTTCTTC.

The CDR3 reads CATSESGLRTDTQYF. The CDR3 DNA follows: TGTGCCACTTCCGAATCGGGACTACGCACAGATACGCAGTATTTT. This chain connects TRBV24-1 to TRBJ2-3; 7 nucleotides agree with TRBD2. Germline V CDR1 and CDR2: KGHDR, SFDVKD. V trimming: 10 bases; J trimming: 1 base; junction bases outside the gene matches: 10. The CDR3 totals 15 residues.

CDR3 in amino acids: CASSLAGQRKETQYF. Written as DNA, the CDR3 is TGTGCCAGCAGCTTAGCGGGGCAGAGGAAAGAGACCCAGTACTTC. The chain has TRBV7-2 and TRBJ2-5; D is perhaps TRBD1 (5 bases). The germline CDR1 and CDR2 sequences are SGHTA and FQGNSA. The CDR3 runs to 15 residues. V was trimmed by 0 bases and J by 3 bases, leaving 11 bases between them. Using reference TRBV7-2 and TRBJ2-5 for the parts outside the CDR3, the full variable domain is GAGVSQSPSNKVTEKGKDVELRCDPISGHTALYWYRQSLGQGLEFLIYFQGNSAPDKSGLPSDRFSAERTGGSVSTLTIQRTQQEDSAVYLCASSLAGQRKETQYFGPGTRLLVL.

CDR3 sequence: CASSLGISTSPETQYF. For the CDR3, the DNA is TGTGCCAGCAGTCTAGGCATATCGACTAGCCCCGAGACCCAGTACTTC. The chain uses TRBV7-6 and TRBJ2-5; 7 bases map to TRBD2. The CDR3 has 16 amino acids. Trimming took 6 bases from V and 5 from J; bases not matched to a gene: 15. CDR1 and CDR2 from the germline V gene are SGHVS and FNYEAQ.

Details on this clone: This specimen includes other DNA sequences encoding the same CDR3. V gene TRBV9 combines with J gene TRBJ1-3, with D possibly matching TRBD1 (5 bases). Trimming removed 0 bases at V and 2 bases at J, with 9 bases between. The CDR3 covers 15 residues. Germline V gene lookup returns CDR1 SGDLS and CDR2 YYNGEE. DNA for the CDR3: TGTGCCAGCAGCGTAGCTGCGGGGGCTGGAAACACCATATATTTT. This sequence encodes CASSVAAGAGNTIYF.

This clone was seen many times. This chain joins TRBV27 and TRBJ1-2; 9 bases fit TRBD1. J lost 7 bases, V lost 5 bases, and 11 bases had no gene match. Germline assignment: CDR1 MNHEY and CDR2 SMNVEV (reference sequence). The CDR3 runs to 15 residues. CDR3 residues: CASSIIQGAVGGYTF. CDR3 nucleotides: TGTGCCAGCAGTATAATACAGGGGGCGGTTGGTGGCTACACCTTC.

The chain links TRBV7-9 to TRBJ2-2; perhaps TRBD1 as D (6 bases). V lost 5 bases to trimming and J lost 3 bases, with 13 bases between them. This CDR3 region has 15 residues. Germline-derived CDR1 and CDR2 are SEHNR and FQNEAQ (reference sequence). CDR3 protein: CASSPLGADTGELFF. In DNA, the CDR3 is TGTGCCAGCAGCCCCCTGGGGGCCGACACCGGGGAGCTGTTTTTT.

The DNA for the CDR3 is TGTGCCAGCAGTTTCGGGAGGAGCTACGAGCAGTACTTC. Translation gives CASSFGRSYEQYF. V and J are TRBV27 and TRBJ2-7, with 7 bases aligning to TRBD2. The CDR3 loop spans 13 amino acids. Per germline, CDR1 MNHEY and CDR2 SMNVEV (reference sequence). V was clipped by 3 bases and J by 3 bases; unmatched bases: 2.

The chain links TRBV5-6 to TRBJ1-1; 8 nucleotides line up with TRBD1. The CDR3 contains 15 residues. CDR1 and CDR2 from the germline V gene are SGHDT and YYEEEE. Germline trimming cut 3 bases from V and 6 bases from J; bases unmatched to any gene: 10. The CDR3 here is CASSSRTGWIAEAFF. The CDR3 bases are TGTGCCAGCAGCTCCCGGACAGGGTGGATCGCTGAAGCTTTCTTT. Filled out from reference TRBV5-6 and TRBJ1-1, the complete variable domain reads DAGVTQSPTHLIKTRGQQVTLRCSPKSGHDTVSWYQQALGQGPQFIFQYYEEEERQRGNFPDRFSGHQFPNYSSELNVNALLLGDSALYLCASSSRTGWIAEAFFGQGTRLTVV.

The gene calls are TRBV15 and TRBJ1-2; D call uncertain. Trimming cost V 4 bases and J 0 bases, with 6 bases left between them. This CDR3 comprises 13 residues. The germline CDR1 and CDR2 sequences are LNHNV and YYDKDF (reference sequence). CDR3 sequence (DNA): TGTGCCACCAGCACCACTACTAACTATGGCTACACCTTC. The encoded protein is CATSTTTNYGYTF. Full variable domain (remainder filled in from reference TRBV15 and TRBJ1-2): DAMVIQNPRYQVTQFGKPVTLSCSQTLNHNVMYWYQQKSSQAPKLLFHYYDKDFNNEADTPDNFQSRRPNTSFCFLDIRSPGLGDTAMYLCATSTTTNYGYTFGSGTRLTVV.

The chain uses TRBV7-9 and TRBJ2-1; 7 bases fit TRBD2. The CDR3 totals 19 residues. V shed 1 base and J 4 bases; nucleotides not matched to a gene: 16. Per germline, CDR1 SEHNR and CDR2 FQNEAQ (reference sequence). The CDR3 here is CASSLGRRDLAEIYNEQFF. For the CDR3, the DNA is TGTGCCAGCAGCTTAGGAAGGCGGGACCTAGCGGAAATTTACAATGAGCAGTTCTTC.

V is TRBV15 and J is TRBJ2-7; 7 bases line up with TRBD1. With V trimmed by 2 bases and J by 7 bases, 8 bases remained unmatched. CDR1 LNHNV and CDR2 YYDKDF come from the germline V gene (reference sequence). The length of the CDR3 is 14 residues. The CDR3 reads CATSRRDSGLEQYF. CDR3 DNA sequence: TGTGCCACCAGCAGACGGGACAGTGGATTGGAGCAGTACTTC.